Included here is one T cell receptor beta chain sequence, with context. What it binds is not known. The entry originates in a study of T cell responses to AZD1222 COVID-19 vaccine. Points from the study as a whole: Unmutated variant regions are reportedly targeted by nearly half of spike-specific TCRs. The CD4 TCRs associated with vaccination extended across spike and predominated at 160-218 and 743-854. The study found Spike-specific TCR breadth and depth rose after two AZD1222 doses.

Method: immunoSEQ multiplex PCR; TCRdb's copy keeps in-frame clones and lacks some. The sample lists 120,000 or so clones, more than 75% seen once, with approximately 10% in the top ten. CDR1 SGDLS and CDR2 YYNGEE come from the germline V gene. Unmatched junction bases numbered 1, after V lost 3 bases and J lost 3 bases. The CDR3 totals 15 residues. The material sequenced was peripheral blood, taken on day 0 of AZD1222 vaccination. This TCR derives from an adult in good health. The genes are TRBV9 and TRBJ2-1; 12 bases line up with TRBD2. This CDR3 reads CASSETSGSYNEQFF. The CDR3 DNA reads TGTGCCAGCAGCGAGACTAGCGGGAGCTACAATGAGCAGTTCTTC.